Detailed here is one TCR beta chain. In germline, CDR1 is KGHSH, CDR2 LQKENI. The V and J ends lost 2 bases and 8 bases, in that order; junction bases with no gene match: 5. CDR3 length: 15 amino acids. In the authors' workflow: Reference gene primer amplification gave nucleated cell count estimates. Sequencing was performed with immunoSEQ multiplex PCR; in TCRdb, only in-frame clones are kept and a portion is missing. V, J and clone size are those of that table, while D and trimming were read from the DNA. The sample shows 250,000 to 350,000 clones, around nine tenths of them seen only once. The data stem from a study of blood T cell repertoires in COVID-19. At the level of the study: T cells, B-cell-depleted T cells, or PBMCs provided the cDNA or gDNA that served as material.

The gene calls are TRBV18 and TRBJ1-6; 8 nucleotides line up with TRBD1. The source of this sequence is a woman aged 55-69 years with acute or convalescent COVID-19. Sequencing input: peripheral blood. Written as DNA, the CDR3 is TGTGCCAGCTCACCAGAAAGGACAGGGTATTCACCCCTCCACTTT. It specifies CASSPERTGYSPLHF.